The sequence of this TCR beta chain was determined in a study of lymphopenia after photon versus proton radiotherapy. Trimming cost V 0 bases and J 8 bases, with 11 bases left between them. The CDR3 totals 13 residues. Germline-derived CDR1 and CDR2 are ENHRY and SYGVKD. Generated by immunoSEQ multiplex PCR, the TCRdb table keeps only in-frame clones and is missing some. The sample includes approximately 170,000 clones, approximately 86% of them seen just once. Study outcomes and limitations: Relative stability marked proton patients; photon patients lost diversity and naive cells. Oligoclonal CD8+ Temra expansion after nadir drove photon patients' diversity drop.

To note about this clone: As yet, its antigen is unknown.

The specimen comprised peripheral blood, sampled from a patient treated with photon-based radiotherapy. This clonotype originated in a man aged 45-65 years with gastric cancer. This chain joins TRBV10-3 and TRBJ2-7; D possibly corresponds to TRBD1 (5 bases). In DNA form, the CDR3 reads TGTGCCATCAGTGAGTCCAGGGAAGATCAGCAGTACTTC. This gives the protein CAISESREDQQYF.